One and the same sample provided the 13 T cell receptor beta chains below, sequenced in a study of regulatory T cells in long-lasting Graves disease. The time point is: newly diagnosed GD, antithyroid drugs for less than 3 months. Generation of the TCR library employed RNA extracted from PBMCs. With iRepertoire HTBI primers and Arm-PCR of CDR3 regions, TCR beta libraries were built. MiXCR, applied by TCRdb to the multiplex PCR reads, yields one record per CDR3 protein. Among 200,000 to 300,000 distinct CDR3 sequences listed, 20% were seen once. This material consisted of peripheral blood mononuclear cells (PBMCs), taken at new diagnosis, from a patient treated with antithyroid drugs. The source is a female donor with Graves disease.

The rearrangement links TRBV7-2 to TRBJ2-3; D possibly corresponds to TRBD2 (5 bases). In germline, CDR1 is SGHTA, CDR2 FQGNSA. The V and J ends lost 6 bases and 1 base respectively, with 11 bases between them. The CDR3 sequence is 14 residues long. CDR3 DNA: TGTGCCAGCAGTTCCCGGGATCGCACAGATACGCAGTATTTT. Its translation is CASSSRDRTDTQYF.

The sample holds many counts of this clonotype. The V and J genes are TRBV4-3 and TRBJ1-4; 11 bases agree with TRBD1. The germline V gene has CDR1 LGHNA and CDR2 YSLEER. The CDR3 runs 17 residues. V trimming: 4 bases; J trimming: 9 bases; junction bases outside the gene matches: 13. The CDR3 protein is CASSPQGSGTGGQKLFF. In DNA, the CDR3 is TGCGCCAGCAGCCCCCAAGGTTCGGGGACAGGGGGTCAAAAACTGTTTTTT.

This clonotype was counted ten times or more. The chain recombines TRBV7-2 with TRBJ2-5, with a tentative D call TRBD2 (5 bases). Trimming removed 3 bases from V and 1 base from J, with 12 bases in between. The CDR3 length is 15 residues. In germline, CDR1 is SGHTA, CDR2 FQGNSA. CDR3 sequence: CASSLVGVVQETQYF. The CDR3, as DNA: TGTGCCAGCAGCTTGGTGGGAGTAGTCCAAGAGACCCAGTACTTC.

This clonotype was recorded at least ten times. The chain carries TRBV7-2 and TRBJ2-7; TRBD2 matches at 7 bases. The CDR3 covers 14 residues. Germline V gives CDR1 SGHTA, CDR2 FQGNSA. J lost 3 bases, V lost 1 base, and 3 bases had no gene match. CDR3 sequence reads: CASSLVPGGYEQYF. The CDR3 region has the DNA TGTGCCAGCAGCTTAGTTCCGGGGGGCTACGAGCAGTACTTC.

This clonotype was observed at least ten times. The chain couples TRBV12-3 or TRBV12-4 to TRBJ1-4; TRBD1 matches 7 bases. Trimming took 4 bases from V and 3 from J; bases not matched to a gene: 8. The CDR3 length is 16 residues. The CDR3 here is CASSSTGRLANEKLFF. CDR3 sequence (DNA): TGTGCCAGCAGTTCGACAGGGCGGCTGGCTAATGAAAAACTGTTTTTT.

This clonotype showed up just a few times. The chain employs TRBV19 and TRBJ2-1; D gene ambiguous. There are 14 residues in the CDR3. V was trimmed by 6 bases and J by 9 bases, leaving 18 bases between them. CDR1 LNHDA and CDR2 SQIVND come from the germline V gene (reference sequence). The CDR3, as DNA: TGTGCCAGTAGAATGGACCGCGACTCGGGTGAGCAGTTCTTC. Translation: CASRMDRDSGEQFF.

The V call is TRBV5-4, the J call TRBJ2-6; no reliable D call. This CDR3 has 15 amino acids. V lost 5 bases, J lost 2 bases, and 11 bases lay in between. The germline gives CDR1 SGHNT, CDR2 YYREEE (reference sequence). The CDR3 is CASSRQETGANVLTF. DNA of the CDR3: TGTGCCAGCAGTCGCCAGGAGACTGGGGCCAACGTCCTGACTTTC.

In this sample, this clonotype turned up many times. The chain is built from TRBV6-1 and TRBJ2-3; TRBD2 matches at 12 bases. V shed 5 bases and J 1 base; nucleotides not matched to a gene: 7. The length of the CDR3 is 17 residues. Germline-derived CDR1 and CDR2 are MNHNS and SASEGT. The chain's CDR3 is CASSRAPSGGGTDTQYF. The CDR3 DNA follows: TGTGCCAGCAGTCGAGCCCCTAGCGGGGGGGGCACAGATACGCAGTATTTT.

This clonotype was counted at least ten times. The chain couples TRBV7-8 to TRBJ2-1, with a tentative D call TRBD2 (6 bases). This CDR3 is built from 15 residues. Germline V gives CDR1 SGHVS, CDR2 FQNEAQ. Between the trimmed V and J ends, which lost 7 bases and 0 bases, there was a span of 13 bases. CDR3 coding DNA: TGTGCCAGCACCTCCGCCGGGAGCTCCTACAATGAGCAGTTCTTC. Translation gives CASTSAGSSYNEQFF.

As concerns this clonotype: Given a much more abundant clone one base away, this may be a read error. The chain employs TRBV30 and TRBJ2-1; D gene unclear. Germline lookup yields CDR1 GTSNPN and CDR2 SVGIG (reference sequence). V was cut by 1 base and J by 10 bases, with 11 bases left in between. CDR3 length equals 12 residues. The CDR3 sequence: CAWSGAGYEQFF. CDR3 nucleotide sequence: TGTGCCTGGAGTGGTGCTGGGTACGAGCAGTTCTTC. The full variable domain, with the rest looked up from reference TRBV30 and TRBJ2-1, is SQTIHQWPATLVQPVGSPLSLECTVEGTSNPNLYWYRQAAGRGLQLLFYSVGIGQISSEVPQNLSASRPQDRQFILSSKKLLLSDSGFYLCAWSGAGYEQFFGPGTRLTVL.

The chain is built from TRBV5-1 and TRBJ2-7; 14 nucleotides agree with TRBD2. Looked up from germline, CDR1 is SGHRS and CDR2 is YFSETQ. V trimming: 1 base; J trimming: 4 bases; junction bases outside the gene matches: 10. The length of the CDR3 is 18 residues. For the CDR3, the DNA is TGCGCCAGCAGCTTGCCGACTAGCGGGAGGGCCACTCGGTACGAGCAGTACTTC. It yields the protein CASSLPTSGRATRYEQYF.

Comment on this clonotype: A much larger clone lies a single base off, so this may be a read error. The rearrangement uses TRBV11-3 and TRBJ2-2; 9 bases are a match to TRBD2. J lost 6 bases, V lost 5 bases, and 22 bases had no gene match. CDR1 and CDR2 (germline): SGHNT, YENEEA. This CDR3 comprises 20 residues. The CDR3 sequence is CASSPYRGLGTSWRPGELFF. The CDR3 DNA sequence: TGTGCCAGCAGCCCCTACAGGGGCCTGGGGACTAGCTGGAGGCCCGGGGAGCTGTTTTTT. The variable domain in full, with the rest retrieved from reference TRBV11-3 and TRBJ2-2, is EAGVVQSPRYKIIEKKQPVAFWCNPISGHNTLYWYLQNLGQGPELLIRYENEEAVDDSQLPKDRFSAERLKGVDSTLKIQPAELGDSAVYLCASSPYRGLGTSWRPGELFFGEGSRLTVL.

This clonotype was found many times. The chain recombines TRBV20-1 with TRBJ2-2, with D unclear. Germline CDR1 and CDR2: DFQATT and SNEGSKA (reference sequence). The CDR3 totals 17 residues. V was pared by 0 bases and J by 0 bases, with 14 bases between. CDR3 nucleotides: TGCAGTGCTAGAGATAGGAAACCGACCCCGAACACCGGGGAGCTGTTTTTT. It translates to CSARDRKPTPNTGELFF.